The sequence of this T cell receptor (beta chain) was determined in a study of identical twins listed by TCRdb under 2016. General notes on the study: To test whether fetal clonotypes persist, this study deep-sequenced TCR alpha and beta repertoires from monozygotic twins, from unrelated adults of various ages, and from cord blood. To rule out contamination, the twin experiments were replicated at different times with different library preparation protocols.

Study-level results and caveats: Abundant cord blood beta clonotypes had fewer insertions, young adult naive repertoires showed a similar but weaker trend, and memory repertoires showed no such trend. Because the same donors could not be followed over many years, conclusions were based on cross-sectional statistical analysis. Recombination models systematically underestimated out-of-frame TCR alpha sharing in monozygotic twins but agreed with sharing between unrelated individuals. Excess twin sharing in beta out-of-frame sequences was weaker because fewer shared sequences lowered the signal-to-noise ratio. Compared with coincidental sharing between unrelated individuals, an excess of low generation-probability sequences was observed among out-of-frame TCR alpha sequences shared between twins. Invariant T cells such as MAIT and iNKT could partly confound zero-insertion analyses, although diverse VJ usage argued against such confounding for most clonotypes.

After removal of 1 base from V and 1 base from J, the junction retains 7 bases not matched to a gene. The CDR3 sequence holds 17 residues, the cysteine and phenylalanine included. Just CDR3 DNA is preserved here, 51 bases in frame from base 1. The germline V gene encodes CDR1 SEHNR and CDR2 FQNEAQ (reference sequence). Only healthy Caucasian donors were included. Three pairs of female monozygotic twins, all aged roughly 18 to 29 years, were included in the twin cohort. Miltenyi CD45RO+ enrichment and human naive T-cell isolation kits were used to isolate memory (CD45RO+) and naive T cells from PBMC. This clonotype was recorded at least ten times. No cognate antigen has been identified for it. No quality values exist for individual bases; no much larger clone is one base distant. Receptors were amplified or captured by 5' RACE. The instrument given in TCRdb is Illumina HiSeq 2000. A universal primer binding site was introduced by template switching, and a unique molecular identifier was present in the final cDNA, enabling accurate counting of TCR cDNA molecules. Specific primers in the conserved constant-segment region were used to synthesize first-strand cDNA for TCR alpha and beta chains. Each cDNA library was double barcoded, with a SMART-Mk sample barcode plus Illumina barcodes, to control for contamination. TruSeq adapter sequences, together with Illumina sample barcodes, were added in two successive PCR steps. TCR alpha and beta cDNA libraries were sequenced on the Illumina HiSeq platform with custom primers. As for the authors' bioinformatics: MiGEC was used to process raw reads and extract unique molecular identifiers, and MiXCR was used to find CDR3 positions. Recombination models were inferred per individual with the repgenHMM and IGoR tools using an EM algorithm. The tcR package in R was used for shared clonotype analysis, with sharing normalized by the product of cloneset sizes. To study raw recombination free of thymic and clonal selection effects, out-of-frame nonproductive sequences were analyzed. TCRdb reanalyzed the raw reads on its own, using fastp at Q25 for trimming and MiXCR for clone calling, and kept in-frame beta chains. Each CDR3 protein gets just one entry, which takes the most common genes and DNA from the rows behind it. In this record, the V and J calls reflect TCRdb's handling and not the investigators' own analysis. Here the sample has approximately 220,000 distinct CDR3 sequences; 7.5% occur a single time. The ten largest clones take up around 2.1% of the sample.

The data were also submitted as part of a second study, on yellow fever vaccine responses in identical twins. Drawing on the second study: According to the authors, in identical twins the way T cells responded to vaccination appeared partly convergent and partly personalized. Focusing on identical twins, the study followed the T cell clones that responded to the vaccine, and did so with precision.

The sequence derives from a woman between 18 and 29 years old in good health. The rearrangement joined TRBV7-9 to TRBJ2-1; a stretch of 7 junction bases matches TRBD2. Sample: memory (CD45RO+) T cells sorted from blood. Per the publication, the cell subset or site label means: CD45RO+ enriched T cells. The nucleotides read TGTGCCAGCAGCTTAGTGATACTAGCGAGATCCTACAATGAGCAGTTCTTC. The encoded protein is CASSLVILARSYNEQFF.